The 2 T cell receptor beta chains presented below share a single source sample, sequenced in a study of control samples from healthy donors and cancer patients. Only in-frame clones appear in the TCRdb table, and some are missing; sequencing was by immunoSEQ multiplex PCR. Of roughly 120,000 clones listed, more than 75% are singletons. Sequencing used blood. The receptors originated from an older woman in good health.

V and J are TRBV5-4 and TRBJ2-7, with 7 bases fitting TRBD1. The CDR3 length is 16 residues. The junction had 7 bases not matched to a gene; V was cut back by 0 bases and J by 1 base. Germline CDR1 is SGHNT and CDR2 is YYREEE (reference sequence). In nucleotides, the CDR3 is TGTGCCAGCAGCTTGGGGACAGGTCCCACATCCTACGAGCAGTACTTC. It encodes CASSLGTGPTSYEQYF.

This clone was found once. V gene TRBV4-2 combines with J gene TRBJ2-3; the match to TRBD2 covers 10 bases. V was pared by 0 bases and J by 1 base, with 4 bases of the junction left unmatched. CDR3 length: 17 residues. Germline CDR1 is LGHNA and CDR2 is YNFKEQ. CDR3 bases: TGTGCCAGCAGCCAAGATTTCACTAGCGGGGGCACAGATACGCAGTATTTT. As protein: CASSQDFTSGGTDTQYF.